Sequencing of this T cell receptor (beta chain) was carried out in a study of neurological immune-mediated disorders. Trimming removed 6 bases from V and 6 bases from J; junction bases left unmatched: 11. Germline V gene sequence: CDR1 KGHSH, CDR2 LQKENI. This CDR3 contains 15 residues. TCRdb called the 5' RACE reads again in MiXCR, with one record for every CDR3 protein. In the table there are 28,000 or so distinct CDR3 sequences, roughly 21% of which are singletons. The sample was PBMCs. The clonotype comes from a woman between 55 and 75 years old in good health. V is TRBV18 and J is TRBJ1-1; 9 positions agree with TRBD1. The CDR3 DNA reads TGTGCCAGCTCCCGTCCCGGGACAGGGACCTCTGAAGCTTTCTTT. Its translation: CASSRPGTGTSEAFF. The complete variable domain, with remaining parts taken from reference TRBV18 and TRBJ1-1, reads NAGVMQNPRHLVRRRGQEARLRCSPMKGHSHVYWYRQLPEEGLKFMVYLQKENIIDESGMPKERFSAEFPKEGPSILRIQQVVRGDSAAYFCASSRPGTGTSEAFFGQGTRLTVV.